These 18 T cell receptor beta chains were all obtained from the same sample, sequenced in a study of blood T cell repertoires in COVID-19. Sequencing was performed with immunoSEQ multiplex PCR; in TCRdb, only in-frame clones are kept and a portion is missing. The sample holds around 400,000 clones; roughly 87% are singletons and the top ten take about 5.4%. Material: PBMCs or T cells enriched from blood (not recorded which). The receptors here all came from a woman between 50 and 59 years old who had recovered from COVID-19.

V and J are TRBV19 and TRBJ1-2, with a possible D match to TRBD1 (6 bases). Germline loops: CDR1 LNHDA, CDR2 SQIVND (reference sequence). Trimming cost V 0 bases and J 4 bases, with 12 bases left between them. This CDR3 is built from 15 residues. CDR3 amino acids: CASSIDRTAVYGYTF. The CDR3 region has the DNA TGTGCCAGTAGTATAGATAGGACAGCCGTCTATGGCTACACCTTC.

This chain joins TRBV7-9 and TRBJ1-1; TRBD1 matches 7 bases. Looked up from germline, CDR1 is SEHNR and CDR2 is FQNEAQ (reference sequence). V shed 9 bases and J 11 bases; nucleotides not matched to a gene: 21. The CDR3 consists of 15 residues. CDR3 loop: CASTGGGGANLWAFF. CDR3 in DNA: TGTGCCAGTACAGGAGGAGGGGGCGCAAATCTTTGGGCTTTCTTT.

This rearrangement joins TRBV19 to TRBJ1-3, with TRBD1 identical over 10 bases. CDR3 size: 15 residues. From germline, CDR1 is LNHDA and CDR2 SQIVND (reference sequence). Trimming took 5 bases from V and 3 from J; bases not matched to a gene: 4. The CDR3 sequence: CASSRQGAVGNTIYF. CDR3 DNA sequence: TGTGCCAGTAGTCGACAGGGGGCGGTTGGAAACACCATATATTTT.

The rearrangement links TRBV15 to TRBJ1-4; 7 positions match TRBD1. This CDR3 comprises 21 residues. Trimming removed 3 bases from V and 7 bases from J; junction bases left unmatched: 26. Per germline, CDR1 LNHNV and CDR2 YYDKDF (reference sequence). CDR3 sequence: CATSSPGGLGTVLAEGEKLFF. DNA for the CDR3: TGTGCCACCAGCAGTCCCGGTGGGCTCGGGACAGTTCTGGCCGAGGGTGAAAAACTGTTTTTT.

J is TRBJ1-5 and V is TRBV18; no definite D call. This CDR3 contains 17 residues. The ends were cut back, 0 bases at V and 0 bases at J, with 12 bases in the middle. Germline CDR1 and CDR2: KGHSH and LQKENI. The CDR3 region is CASSPPSADYSNQPQHF. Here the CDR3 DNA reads TGTGCCAGCTCACCACCATCGGCGGATTATAGCAATCAGCCCCAGCATTTT.

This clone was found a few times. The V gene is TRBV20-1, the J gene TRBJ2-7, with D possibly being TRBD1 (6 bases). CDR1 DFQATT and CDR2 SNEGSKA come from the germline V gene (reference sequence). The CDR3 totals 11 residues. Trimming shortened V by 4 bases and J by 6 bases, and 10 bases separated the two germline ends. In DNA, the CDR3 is TGCAGTGCTATACAGGGCGGCGAGCAGTACTTC. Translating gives CSAIQGGEQYF.

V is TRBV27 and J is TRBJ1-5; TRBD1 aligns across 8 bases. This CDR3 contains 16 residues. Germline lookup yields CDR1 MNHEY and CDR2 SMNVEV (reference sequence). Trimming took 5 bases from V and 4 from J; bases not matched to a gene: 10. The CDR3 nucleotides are TGTGCCAGCAGTCGAAGTAGTGGGGACAGGAATCAGCCCCAGCATTTT. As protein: CASSRSSGDRNQPQHF.

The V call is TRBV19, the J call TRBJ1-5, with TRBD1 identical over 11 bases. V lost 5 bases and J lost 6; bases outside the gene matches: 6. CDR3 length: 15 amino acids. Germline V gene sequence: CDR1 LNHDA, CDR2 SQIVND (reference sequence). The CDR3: CASSDRTGGSQPQHF. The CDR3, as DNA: TGTGCCAGTAGTGACCGGACAGGGGGCAGTCAGCCCCAGCATTTT.

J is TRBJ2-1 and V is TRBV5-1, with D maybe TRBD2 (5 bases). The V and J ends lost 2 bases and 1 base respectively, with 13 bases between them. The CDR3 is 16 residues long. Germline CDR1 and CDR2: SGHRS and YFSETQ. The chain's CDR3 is CASSFSPGGSYNEQFF. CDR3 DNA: TGCGCCAGCAGCTTCAGCCCAGGCGGGTCCTACAATGAGCAGTTCTTC.

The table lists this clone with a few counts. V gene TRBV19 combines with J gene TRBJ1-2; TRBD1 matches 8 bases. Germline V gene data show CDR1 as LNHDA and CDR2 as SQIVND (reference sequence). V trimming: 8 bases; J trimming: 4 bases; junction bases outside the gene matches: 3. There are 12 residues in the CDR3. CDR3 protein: CASSGQGYGYTF. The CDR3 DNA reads TGTGCCAGTTCCGGACAGGGCTATGGCTACACCTTC.

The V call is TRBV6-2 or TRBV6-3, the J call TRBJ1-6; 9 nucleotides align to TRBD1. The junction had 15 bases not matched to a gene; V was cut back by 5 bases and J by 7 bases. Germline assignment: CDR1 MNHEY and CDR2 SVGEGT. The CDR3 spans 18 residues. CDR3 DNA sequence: TGTGCCAGCAGTCACGGGACAGGGAGCCCCAAGAGAAATTCACCCCTCCACTTT. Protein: CASSHGTGSPKRNSPLHF.

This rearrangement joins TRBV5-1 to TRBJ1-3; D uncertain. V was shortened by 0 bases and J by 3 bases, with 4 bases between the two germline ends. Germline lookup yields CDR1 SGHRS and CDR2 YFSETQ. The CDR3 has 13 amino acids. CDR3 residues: CASSLDIGNTIYF. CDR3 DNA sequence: TGCGCCAGCAGCTTGGATATTGGAAACACCATATATTTT.

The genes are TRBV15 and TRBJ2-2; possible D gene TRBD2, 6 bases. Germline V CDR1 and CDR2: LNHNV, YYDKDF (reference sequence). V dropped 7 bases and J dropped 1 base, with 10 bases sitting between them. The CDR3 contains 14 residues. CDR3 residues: CATTYSGNTGELFF. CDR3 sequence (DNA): TGTGCCACCACCTATAGCGGGAACACCGGGGAGCTGTTTTTT.

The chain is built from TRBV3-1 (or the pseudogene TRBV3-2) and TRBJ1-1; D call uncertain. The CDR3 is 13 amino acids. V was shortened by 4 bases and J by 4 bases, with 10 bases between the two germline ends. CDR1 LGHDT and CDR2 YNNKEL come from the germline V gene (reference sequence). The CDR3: CASSRLEATEAFF. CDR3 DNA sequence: TGTGCCAGCAGCCGCCTTGAGGCCACTGAAGCTTTCTTT.

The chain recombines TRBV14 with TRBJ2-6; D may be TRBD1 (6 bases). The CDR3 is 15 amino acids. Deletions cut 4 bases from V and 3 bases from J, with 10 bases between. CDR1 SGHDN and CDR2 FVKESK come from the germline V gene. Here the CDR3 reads CASSPSGDGANVLTF. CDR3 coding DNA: TGTGCCAGCAGCCCGTCAGGGGATGGGGCCAACGTCCTGACTTTC.

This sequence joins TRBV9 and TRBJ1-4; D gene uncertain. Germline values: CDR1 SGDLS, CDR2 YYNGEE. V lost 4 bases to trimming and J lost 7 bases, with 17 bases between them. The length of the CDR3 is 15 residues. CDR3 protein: CASSPHWEPGEKLFF. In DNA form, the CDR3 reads TGTGCCAGCAGCCCTCATTGGGAGCCGGGTGAAAAACTGTTTTTT.

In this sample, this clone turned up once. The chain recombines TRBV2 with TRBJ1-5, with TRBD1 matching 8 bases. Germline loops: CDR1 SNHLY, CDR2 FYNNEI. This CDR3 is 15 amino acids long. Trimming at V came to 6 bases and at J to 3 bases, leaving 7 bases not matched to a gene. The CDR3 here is CASSPGQGINQPQHF. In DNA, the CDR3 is TGTGCCAGCAGCCCAGGACAGGGTATCAATCAGCCCCAGCATTTT.

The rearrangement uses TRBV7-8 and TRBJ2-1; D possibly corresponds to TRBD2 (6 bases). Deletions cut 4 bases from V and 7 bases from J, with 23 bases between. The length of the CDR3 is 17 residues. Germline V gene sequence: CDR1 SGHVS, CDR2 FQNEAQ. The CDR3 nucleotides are TGTGCCAGCAGCTCCCCCTTGTCTGGGACTCATCGGAATGAGCAGTTCTTC. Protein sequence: CASSSPLSGTHRNEQFF.